These 32 T cell receptor beta chains share one sample of origin, sequenced in a study of blood T cell repertoires in COVID-19. The data were produced by immunoSEQ multiplex PCR, yet TCRdb's version contains in-frame clones alone and is incomplete. The sample comprises some 30,000 clones, around nine tenths of which are singletons, and 10% to 15% rests with the top ten. Source material: peripheral blood. These TCRs come from a human donor in a cohort sampled during active COVID-19. The donor label of this sample is uncertain.

The gene calls are TRBV7-2 and TRBJ1-2, with D possibly matching TRBD1 (5 bases). CDR1 is SGHTA and CDR2 is FQGNSA in the germline V gene. The CDR3 contains 14 residues. The V gene lost 1 base and the J gene lost 5 bases, with 11 bases spanning the gap. This chain's CDR3 is CASSLDRWLYGYTF. CDR3 DNA sequence: TGTGCCAGCAGCTTAGACAGGTGGTTGTATGGCTACACCTTC.

The count of this clone is one. V usage is TRBV11-3 and J usage is TRBJ2-7; 7 bases agree with TRBD1. The CDR3 contains 14 residues. The V gene's germline CDR1 is SGHNT and CDR2 YENEEA. J gave up 0 bases and V 11 bases, and 10 bases lay outside the gene matches. The DNA for the CDR3 is TGTGCCCGCAAGGGGACAGCAAGCTCCTACGAGCAGTACTTC. Amino acids: CARKGTASSYEQYF.

This chain uses TRBV2 with TRBJ2-5, with 10 nucleotides matching TRBD2. V trimming: 5 bases; J trimming: 5 bases; junction bases outside the gene matches: 8. The CDR3 runs to 15 residues. In germline, CDR1 is SNHLY, CDR2 FYNNEI. CDR3 sequence: CASSLLSGREETQYF. In DNA, the CDR3 is TGTGCCAGCAGTCTACTAAGCGGGAGGGAGGAGACCCAGTACTTC.

The chain uses TRBV2 and TRBJ1-5; 7 nucleotides align to TRBD1. This CDR3 region has 15 residues. Per the germline V gene, CDR1 is SNHLY and CDR2 is FYNNEI. V lost 7 bases to trimming and J lost 6 bases; unmatched junction nucleotides: 12. Here the CDR3 reads CASNRGQEGFQPQHF. CDR3 in DNA: TGTGCCAGCAACCGTGGACAGGAGGGATTTCAGCCCCAGCATTTT.

The V gene is TRBV7-9, the J gene TRBJ1-2; tentative D call: TRBD1 (6 bases). This CDR3 has 14 amino acids. Trimming removed 0 bases at V and 8 bases at J, with 13 bases between. Germline CDR1 reads SEHNR; CDR2 reads FQNEAQ (reference sequence). The CDR3 coding sequence is TGTGCCAGCAGCTTAGCGTACAGGGAGTACGGCTACACCTTC. Its translation is CASSLAYREYGYTF.

This sequence joins TRBV18 and TRBJ2-1; D might be TRBD2 (5 bases). V lost 2 bases and J lost 7, with 15 bases in between. The length of the CDR3 is 15 residues. Germline CDR1 is KGHSH and CDR2 is LQKENI. This chain's CDR3 is CASSPGGVRTNEQFF. In DNA form, the CDR3 reads TGTGCCAGCTCACCAGGAGGCGTCAGAACTAATGAGCAGTTCTTC.

This clone was found a few times. The genes are TRBV9 and TRBJ2-3; weak D call: TRBD1 (6 bases). V lost 0 bases, J lost 4 bases, and 9 bases lay in between. The CDR3 extends over 14 amino acids. The germline gives CDR1 SGDLS, CDR2 YYNGEE. The CDR3 sequence: CASSVDPGADTQYF. The CDR3 nucleotides are TGTGCCAGCAGCGTAGACCCAGGGGCAGATACGCAGTATTTT.

This clone was found a few times. J is TRBJ1-4 and V is TRBV7-9; maybe TRBD1 (5 bases). Germline CDR1 SEHNR, CDR2 FQNEAQ (reference sequence). This CDR3 region has 11 residues. Trimming stripped 8 bases from V and 7 bases from J, with 8 bases between. For the CDR3, the DNA is TGTGCCAGCGGGGCTTTTGAAAAACTGTTTTTT. Its translation is CASGAFEKLFF.

This clone was recorded only once. The chain recombines TRBV11-2 with TRBJ2-1; 15 nucleotides match TRBD2. J gave up 11 bases and V 5 bases, and 4 bases lay outside the gene matches. There are 14 residues in the CDR3. CDR1 and CDR2 from the germline V gene are SGHAT and FQNNGV. CDR3 DNA sequence: TGTGCCAGCAGCCCGGGGACTAGCGGGGGGCAGCAGTTCTTC. Translated: CASSPGTSGGQQFF.

This clone occurred a few times. The chain uses TRBV7-8 and TRBJ1-5; 7 bases map to TRBD1. The CDR3 has 16 amino acids. In germline, CDR1 is SGHVS, CDR2 FQNEAQ. With 5 bases clipped from V and 6 bases from J, the junction kept 13 bases outside the gene matches. CDR3 bases: TGTGCCAGCAGCCCGCGCCGGGACAGAATAATTCAGCCCCAGCATTTT. Its protein is CASSPRRDRIIQPQHF.

The chain uses TRBV7-2 and TRBJ1-1, with D unresolved. V lost 2 bases and J 7 bases, leaving 11 bases between the germline ends. This CDR3 region has 13 residues. In germline, CDR1 is SGHTA, CDR2 FQGNSA. The CDR3 loop is CASSLTYRDEAFF. CDR3 sequence (DNA): TGTGCCAGCAGCTTAACCTATCGGGATGAAGCTTTCTTT.

This clone was found once. Mismatch with germline at one junction end may stem from a read error. The chain is built from TRBV2 and TRBJ2-5; 7 bases map to TRBD2. The CDR3 covers 12 residues. Germline CDR1 and CDR2: SNHLY and FYNNEI. The CDR3 reads CASSEARGSGHF. The DNA of the CDR3 is TGTGCCAGCAGTGAAGCGCGGGGTAGCGGGCACTTC. Looking up the rest from reference TRBV2 and TRBJ2-5 gives the full variable domain: EPEVTQTPSHQVTQMGQEVILRCVPISNHLYFYWYRQILGQKVEFLVSFYNNEISEKSEIFDDQFSVERPDGSNFTLKIRSTKLEDSAMYFCASSEARGSGHFGPGTRLLVL.

This chain joins TRBV5-1 and TRBJ2-4; a possible D gene is TRBD1 (6 bases). Germline CDR1 is SGHRS and CDR2 is YFSETQ. This CDR3 is 15 amino acids long. V lost 6 bases to trimming and J lost 4 bases, with 17 bases between them. The CDR3 coding sequence is TGCGCCAGCACCCTTACGACAGGATCAAAAAACATTCAGTACTTC. Translated, it gives CASTLTTGSKNIQYF. Together with reference TRBV5-1 and TRBJ2-4, the CDR3 gives the full variable domain: KAGVTQTPRYLIKTRGQQVTLSCSPISGHRSVSWYQQTPGQGLQFLFEYFSETQRNKGNFPGRFSGRQFSNSRSEMNVSTLELGDSALYLCASTLTTGSKNIQYFGAGTRLSVL.

The chain joins TRBV9 to TRBJ2-2; 9 bases line up with TRBD2. The CDR3 contains 15 residues. The germline gives CDR1 SGDLS, CDR2 YYNGEE. V was pared by 2 bases and J by 6 bases, with 5 bases of the junction left unmatched. The CDR3 protein is CASSVGGRAPGELFF. CDR3 coding DNA: TGTGCCAGCAGCGTGGGCGGGAGGGCCCCCGGGGAGCTGTTTTTT.

This clone has just one count. The rearrangement joins TRBV6-1 to TRBJ1-6; D call uncertain. V was shortened by 3 bases and J by 5 bases, with 14 bases between the two germline ends. CDR3 length: 16 amino acids. Germline V gene data show CDR1 as MNHNS and CDR2 as SASEGT. CDR3 coding DNA: TGTGCCAGCAGTGACACTCCGACAAGGAATAATTCACCCCTCCACTTT. It codes for CASSDTPTRNNSPLHF.

The CDR3 DNA sequence: TGTGCCTGGAGTGTTGGCAGGGAAAATGCCCCCGAGAAACTGTTTTTT. It yields the protein CAWSVGRENAPEKLFF. The rearrangement links TRBV30 to TRBJ1-4; tentative D call: TRBD1 (5 bases). V was pared by 0 bases and J by 11 bases, with 22 bases between. Germline CDR1 and CDR2: GTSNPN and SVGIG (reference sequence). The CDR3 covers 16 residues.

This CDR3 reads CASSHTGFFHGYTF. For the CDR3, the DNA is TGTGCCAGCAGCCACACAGGGTTTTTTCATGGCTACACCTTC. The chain recombines TRBV3-1 (or the pseudogene TRBV3-2) with TRBJ1-2; D possibly corresponds to TRBD1 (6 bases). Germline V gives CDR1 LGHDT, CDR2 YNNKEL (reference sequence). The CDR3 totals 14 residues. Trimming left V 3 bases short and J 6 bases short, with 14 bases between.

The gene calls are TRBV6-6 and TRBJ1-6; D remains ambiguous. The germline CDR1 and CDR2 sequences are MNHNY and SVGAGI (reference sequence). The CDR3 is made up of 13 amino acids. V was trimmed by 6 bases and J by 11 bases, leaving 14 bases between them. The CDR3 here is CASSRIDSTPLHF. CDR3 DNA: TGTGCCAGCAGCCGCATTGACTCAACACCCCTCCACTTT.

The gene calls are TRBV11-2 and TRBJ2-1, with 10 bases lining up with TRBD2. After removal of 5 bases from V and 1 base from J, the junction contained 2 bases not matched to a gene. CDR3 size: 15 residues. CDR1 is SGHAT, CDR2 FQNNGV, per germline. DNA of the CDR3: TGTGCCAGCAGCCAGACTAGCGGGTCCTACAATGAGCAGTTCTTC. Translated: CASSQTSGSYNEQFF.

The chain uses TRBV24-1 and TRBJ2-1, with D possibly matching TRBD1 (5 bases). The length of the CDR3 is 13 residues. Per germline, CDR1 KGHDR and CDR2 SFDVKD. Trimming shortened V by 2 bases and J by 10 bases, and 11 bases separated the two germline ends. CDR3 protein: CATSDSTRGEQFF. CDR3 bases: TGTGCCACCAGTGATTCGACAAGGGGCGAGCAGTTCTTC.

V and J are TRBV10-3 and TRBJ1-5; D perhaps matches TRBD1 (5 bases). The CDR3 has 17 residues. Germline V lookup: CDR1 ENHRY, CDR2 SYGVKD. V was cut by 4 bases and J by 0 bases, with 16 bases left in between. The CDR3 DNA sequence: TGTGCCATCAGTGCAGTCCCACGGGGGTATAGCAATCAGCCCCAGCATTTT. Amino acid sequence: CAISAVPRGYSNQPQHF.

V is TRBV19 and J is TRBJ2-7, with 8 bases lining up with TRBD2. CDR3 length equals 13 residues. Germline CDR1 is LNHDA and CDR2 is SQIVND (reference sequence). Trimming took 6 bases from V and 6 from J; bases not matched to a gene: 7. As DNA, the CDR3 is TGTGCCAGTAGGATCGCGGGAGGAGGCGAGCAGTACTTC. This gives the protein CASRIAGGGEQYF.

The CDR3 region is CSVPQVGELFF. CDR3 DNA sequence: TGCAGCGTTCCCCAGGTCGGGGAGCTGTTTTTT. The V call is TRBV29-1, the J call TRBJ2-2; D not certain. The CDR3 is 11 residues long. Trimming took 5 bases from V and 7 from J, leaving 8 bases between them. Germline V gene sequence: CDR1 SQVTM, CDR2 ANQGSEA.

The chain joins TRBV7-8 to TRBJ1-4; perhaps TRBD1 as D (6 bases). Trimming took 0 bases from V and 11 from J, leaving 19 bases between them. Germline CDR1 reads SGHVS; CDR2 reads FQNEAQ. The CDR3 totals 16 residues. The CDR3 reads CASSLAPVGAGGKLFF. The CDR3 coding sequence is TGTGCCAGCAGCTTAGCGCCAGTGGGGGCAGGTGGGAAACTGTTTTTT.

V usage is TRBV5-1 and J usage is TRBJ2-7; a weak D match, TRBD1 (6 bases). Per germline, CDR1 SGHRS and CDR2 YFSETQ. The length of the CDR3 is 16 residues. V lost 1 base and J lost 3, with 17 bases in between. The CDR3 loop reads CASSLLGGQSGYEQYF. In DNA form, the CDR3 reads TGCGCCAGCAGCTTGTTGGGTGGACAGTCAGGCTACGAGCAGTACTTC.

V and J are TRBV9 and TRBJ2-1; D is uncertain. Germline CDR1 is SGDLS and CDR2 is YYNGEE. This CDR3 contains 14 residues. V was clipped by 4 bases and J by 8 bases, with 16 bases between them. CDR3 sequence: CASSPMAASDEQFF. Written as DNA, the CDR3 is TGTGCCAGCAGCCCCATGGCAGCGTCCGATGAGCAGTTCTTC.

V is TRBV6-1 and J is TRBJ2-2, with 10 bases matching TRBD2. V trimming: 3 bases; J trimming: 7 bases; junction bases outside the gene matches: 17. Germline V gene lookup returns CDR1 MNHNS and CDR2 SASEGT. The CDR3 runs 19 residues. CDR3 region: CASSERAGGLAGAGGELFF. The CDR3, as DNA: TGTGCCAGCAGTGAGAGGGCCGGGGGGCTAGCGGGAGCCGGCGGGGAGCTGTTTTTT.

This chain links TRBV5-1 with TRBJ2-2; 9 nucleotides match TRBD2. The CDR3 totals 15 residues. CDR1 and CDR2 (germline): SGHRS, YFSETQ. Trimming cost V 0 bases and J 5 bases; bases outside gene matches: 2. The CDR3 here is CASSLEAGGTGELFF. As DNA, the CDR3 is TGCGCCAGCAGCTTGGAAGCGGGAGGAACCGGGGAGCTGTTTTTT. Complete variable domain (other parts from reference TRBV5-1 and TRBJ2-2): KAGVTQTPRYLIKTRGQQVTLSCSPISGHRSVSWYQQTPGQGLQFLFEYFSETQRNKGNFPGRFSGRQFSNSRSEMNVSTLELGDSALYLCASSLEAGGTGELFFGEGSRLTVL.

The chain links TRBV25-1 to TRBJ2-1, with TRBD2 matching over 10 bases. Germline CDR1 MGHDK, CDR2 SYGVNS. The CDR3 spans 17 residues. V lost 3 bases and J lost 8; bases outside the gene matches: 13. CDR3 sequence (DNA): TGTGCCAGCAGTGACGGGTTGGGGACTAGCGTTGGTTATGAGCAGTTCTTC. Amino acids: CASSDGLGTSVGYEQFF. Full variable domain (remainder filled in from reference TRBV25-1 and TRBJ2-1): EADIYQTPRYLVIGTGKKITLECSQTMGHDKMYWYQQDPGMELHLIHYSYGVNSTEKGDLSSESTVSRIRTEHFPLTLESARPSHTSQYLCASSDGLGTSVGYEQFFGPGTRLTVL.

V gene TRBV15 combines with J gene TRBJ2-1; 12 bases fit TRBD2. The germline V gene has CDR1 LNHNV and CDR2 YYDKDF (reference sequence). J lost 4 bases, V lost 1 base, and 2 bases had no gene match. The CDR3 is 16 residues long. The DNA of the CDR3 is TGTGCCACCAGCAGAGCCGGGACTAGCGGGTACAATGAGCAGTTCTTC. As protein: CATSRAGTSGYNEQFF. Supplemented by reference TRBV15 and TRBJ2-1, the full variable domain reads DAMVIQNPRYQVTQFGKPVTLSCSQTLNHNVMYWYQQKSSQAPKLLFHYYDKDFNNEADTPDNFQSRRPNTSFCFLDIRSPGLGDTAMYLCATSRAGTSGYNEQFFGPGTRLTVL.

The V call is TRBV18, the J call TRBJ2-1; D not certain. The CDR3 covers 12 residues. Trimming stripped 4 bases from V and 7 bases from J, with 8 bases between. The germline CDR1 and CDR2 sequences are KGHSH and LQKENI. The CDR3 coding sequence is TGTGCCAGCTCACTACGGGTGAATGAGCAGTTCTTC. This gives the protein CASSLRVNEQFF. The whole variable domain, remainder taken from reference TRBV18 and TRBJ2-1, is NAGVMQNPRHLVRRRGQEARLRCSPMKGHSHVYWYRQLPEEGLKFMVYLQKENIIDESGMPKERFSAEFPKEGPSILRIQQVVRGDSAAYFCASSLRVNEQFFGPGTRLTVL.

This chain connects TRBV6-5 to TRBJ2-5; D uncertain. The V end was cut by 5 bases, the J end by 6 bases, with 13 bases between. Germline-derived CDR1 and CDR2 are MNHEY and SVGAGI. This CDR3 spans 13 amino acids. The CDR3 nucleotides read TGTGCCAGCAGTAGCGACCCAAGAAAGACCCAGTACTTC. Translating it yields CASSSDPRKTQYF.